This TCR beta chain comes out of a study of cytomegalovirus exposure and HLA in healthy donors. Background on the study: A preliminary data release comprised tens of millions of unique TCRs obtained from HLA-typed donors.

The study's findings and limits: The sole available immune exposure information was CMV serostatus.

CDR3 length equals 17 residues. Trimming cost V 2 bases and J 1 base; bases outside gene matches: 9. CDR1 and CDR2 (germline): MNHEY, SMNVEV (reference sequence). For this clone: What it binds is not known.

With 60 Vbeta and 13 Jbeta primers, the PCR was carried out. The data were produced by immunoSEQ multiplex PCR, yet TCRdb's version contains in-frame clones alone and is incomplete. The sample consists of roughly 88,000 clones, just under 70% of them appearing once. V gene TRBV27 combines with J gene TRBJ2-7, with 9 bases fitting TRBD1. The TCR comes from a man over 45 in good health and CMV-seronegative. Sequencing was done on a sample of PBMCs. The DNA of the CDR3 is TGTGCCAGCAGTTTAGAGACCTCGGACAGGGGTTCCTACGAGCAGTACGTC. Amino acids: CASSLETSDRGSYEQYV.